The rows below give T cell receptor beta chains drawn from one sample of a study of T-cell memory formation after mild COVID-19. TCRdb processed the 5' RACE reads anew with MiXCR; each CDR3 protein has one entry. Of 300,000 to 350,000 distinct CDR3 sequences in the sample, approximately 14% were seen once. What was sequenced was PBMCs or a T cell subset sorted from them (not recorded which). The receptors come from a young man who had mild COVID-19 (a few samples of this study predate the infection). Cell type and time point are not known. Both conserved end residues are part of each CDR3. The D gene is left open where the match is weak. A row's size may be missing; if present it is once, few, many or a size class.

>TRBV11-2|.|.|TRBJ2-1
CASSPMTISYNEQFF
TGTGCCAGCAGCCCGATGACTATTTCCTACAATGAGCAGTTCTTC
>TRBV3-1|.|.|TRBJ1-1
CASSPSGLGAAVGAFF
TGTGCCAGCAGCCCCAGTGGTTTGGGCGCCGCCGTGGGTGCTTTCTTT
>TRBV7-9|.|.|TRBJ2-6
CASSIQGTGANVLTF
TGTGCCAGCAGCATTCAGGGGACTGGGGCCAACGTCCTGACTTTC
>TRBV6-5|.|.|TRBJ2-5
CASSYSLSGSRETQYF
TGTGCCAGCAGTTACTCGCTCAGCGGGTCGCGCGAGACCCAGTACTTC
>TRBV18|.|.|TRBJ2-4
CASQTTGNIQYF
TGTGCCAGCCAAACTACAGGAAACATTCAGTACTTC
>TRBV27|few|.|TRBJ2-3
CASNPNRRGTDTQYF
TGTGCCAGCAATCCCAACCGGAGGGGGACAGATACGCAGTATTTT
>TRBV29-1|many|.|TRBJ2-7
CSVGFKGYEQYF
TGCAGCGTTGGGTTTAAGGGTTACGAGCAGTACTTC
>TRBV27|.|.|TRBJ1-3
CASSDRLSGNTIYF
TGTGCCAGCAGCGACAGGCTCTCTGGAAACACCATATATTTT
>TRBV5-1|.|.|TRBJ1-1
CASSLVGNEAFF
TGCGCCAGCAGCTTGGTGGGGAATGAAGCTTTCTTT
>TRBV28|few|.|TRBJ2-1
CASYPYGDEQFF
TGTGCCAGCTACCCCTACGGCGATGAGCAGTTCTTC
>TRBV7-9|.|.|TRBJ1-1
CASTTLNTEAFF
TGTGCCAGCACCACTTTGAACACTGAAGCTTTCTTT
>TRBV27|.|.|TRBJ1-5
CASSLGWGQPQHF
TGTGCCAGCAGTTTAGGGTGGGGTCAGCCCCAGCATTTT
>TRBV7-2|few|.|TRBJ1-1
CASSFSSVGMNTEAFF
TGTGCCAGCAGCTTTAGCTCAGTGGGTATGAACACTGAAGCTTTCTTT
>TRBV10-3|.|.|TRBJ2-3
CAINGQQSTDTQYF
TGTGCCATCAACGGACAGCAGAGCACAGATACGCAGTATTTT
>TRBV29-1|few|.|TRBJ1-3
CSVRSFSGNTIYF
TGCAGCGTCCGAAGCTTCTCTGGAAACACCATATATTTT
>TRBV7-9|.|TRBD1|TRBJ2-5
CASSSLGGVETQYF
TGTGCCAGCAGCTCCCTAGGGGGCGTAGAGACCCAGTACTTC
>TRBV4-1|.|.|TRBJ1-1
CASSPPRTSEAFF
TGCGCCAGCAGCCCCCCTCGGACCTCCGAAGCTTTCTTT
>TRBV5-1|.|TRBD1|TRBJ1-3
CASSSVPGQGPSSGNTIYF
TGCGCCAGCAGCTCAGTCCCGGGACAGGGGCCGAGCTCTGGAAACACCATATATTTT
>TRBV13|.|TRBD1|TRBJ2-5
CASSLEDRGQETQYF
TGTGCCAGCAGCTTAGAGGACAGGGGGCAAGAGACCCAGTACTTC
>TRBV7-3|.|.|TRBJ2-1
CASSLIGTDNEQFF
TGTGCCAGCAGCTTAATTGGGACTGACAATGAGCAGTTCTTC
>TRBV12-3/TRBV12-4|.|.|TRBJ1-2
CASTPSGVDYGYTF
TGTGCCAGCACCCCGTCCGGGGTGGACTATGGCTACACCTTC
>TRBV7-9|.|.|TRBJ1-1
CASSLARGGGTEAFF
TGTGCCAGCAGCTTAGCCCGGGGGGGCGGCACTGAAGCTTTCTTT
>TRBV28|few|TRBD1|TRBJ1-4
CASSPTGTGNEKLFF
TGTGCCAGCAGTCCCACCGGGACAGGGAACGAAAAACTGTTTTTT
>TRBV18|few|.|TRBJ2-5
CASSPPSAREETQYF
TGTGCCAGCTCACCACCGAGTGCCAGGGAAGAGACCCAGTACTTC
>TRBV10-3|many|TRBD2|TRBJ2-1
CAIRRTSGDNEQFF
TGTGCCATCAGGAGGACTAGCGGGGACAATGAGCAGTTCTTC
>TRBV24-1|.|TRBD1|TRBJ2-1
CATSPRDRDYNEQFF
TGTGCCACCAGCCCCCGGGACAGGGACTACAATGAGCAGTTCTTC
>TRBV4-1|few|TRBD2|TRBJ2-1
CASSQGPLAGGNNEQFF
TGCGCCAGCAGCCAAGGGCCACTAGCGGGGGGCAACAATGAGCAGTTCTTC
>TRBV7-9|.|.|TRBJ1-1
CASSLFLTEAFF
TGTGCCAGCAGCTTGTTCCTCACTGAAGCTTTCTTT
>TRBV14|few|TRBD2|TRBJ2-7
CASSPTSLAGVGQYF
TGTGCCAGCAGCCCGACCTCACTAGCGGGGGTTGGGCAGTACTTC
>TRBV20-1|.|.|TRBJ1-4
CSARDRQGPPPREKLFF
TGCAGTGCTAGAGATCGGCAAGGCCCCCCTCCGAGGGAAAAACTGTTTTTT
>TRBV28|few|.|TRBJ2-1
CASRYRDNEQFF
TGTGCCAGCAGGTACAGGGACAATGAGCAGTTCTTC
>TRBV18|few|TRBD2|TRBJ2-1
CASSPTPPGGPHEQFF
TGTGCCAGCTCCCCGACGCCCCCGGGGGGGCCCCATGAGCAGTTCTTC
>TRBV6-2/TRBV6-3|.|.|TRBJ1-3
CASRAQRRSSGNTIYF
TGTGCCAGCAGGGCACAGCGCCGAAGCTCTGGAAACACCATATATTTT
>TRBV7-3|many|.|TRBJ2-3
CASSSRVTDTQYF
TGTGCCAGCAGCTCACGGGTCACAGATACGCAGTATTTT
>TRBV10-3|.|.|TRBJ2-2
CAIAPGKTGELFF
TGTGCCATCGCTCCAGGGAAAACCGGGGAGCTGTTTTTT